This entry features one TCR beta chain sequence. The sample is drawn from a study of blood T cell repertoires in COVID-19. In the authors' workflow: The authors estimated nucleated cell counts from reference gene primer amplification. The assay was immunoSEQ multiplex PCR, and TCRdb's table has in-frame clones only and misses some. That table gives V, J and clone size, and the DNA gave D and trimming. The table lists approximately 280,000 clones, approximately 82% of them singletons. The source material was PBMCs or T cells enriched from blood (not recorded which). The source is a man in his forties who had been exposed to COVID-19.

The CDR3 nucleotides are TGCGCCAGCAGACAGGGGATCGGAACATCTGGGGCCAACGTCCTGACTTTC. Translating gives CASRQGIGTSGANVLTF. The chain couples TRBV10-2 to TRBJ2-6; 7 nucleotides agree with TRBD1. The V segment lost 6 bases and the J segment 1 base; nucleotides outside the gene matches: 9. This CDR3 is 17 amino acids long. The germline CDR1 and CDR2 sequences are WSHSY and SAAADI.